The text below deals with one T cell receptor beta chain. The data are from a study of T cells in Graves' hyperthyroidism and ophthalmopathy. CDR1 LNHNV and CDR2 YYDKDF come from the germline V gene (reference sequence). The germline V and J ends were trimmed by 3 bases and 0 bases, with 21 bases remaining between them. CDR3 length: 20 residues. Amplification of TCR beta CDR3 regions used RNA as the template. Primed by the HTBI set, a first-round RT-PCR was run on the TCR CDR3. TCRdb fed the multiplex PCR reads into MiXCR, producing one record per CDR3 protein. The sample has about 350,000 distinct CDR3 sequences, about 20% seen once; the top ten hold around 3.4%.

The rearrangement links TRBV15 to TRBJ1-6, with a tentative D call TRBD1 (6 bases). The sequence was obtained from a young woman with Graves' hyperthyroidism. The sequencing sample was made of blood. The CDR3 here is CATSRHLSTGSSSYNSPLHF. CDR3 coding DNA: TGTGCCACCAGCAGGCACCTGTCGACAGGATCGAGCTCCTATAATTCACCCCTCCACTTT.